Shown below are 14 T cell receptor beta chains from a single sample sequenced in a study of T cells in Graves' hyperthyroidism and ophthalmopathy. RNA transcripts provided the source from which TCR beta CDR3 regions were amplified. During a first-round RT-PCR of the TCR CDR3, the HTBI primer set was used. TCRdb analysed the multiplex PCR reads with MiXCR anew, one entry per CDR3 protein. The table records roughly 300,000 distinct CDR3 sequences, 18% of them present only once. Sequences were obtained from blood. These receptors were taken from a woman between 45 and 65 years old with Graves' hyperthyroidism.

The sample holds many counts of this clonotype. V gene TRBV13 combines with J gene TRBJ2-1, with 10 nucleotides matching TRBD2. CDR3 size: 16 residues. After removal of 5 bases from V and 9 bases from J, the junction contained 13 bases not matched to a gene. CDR1 PRHDT and CDR2 FYEKMQ come from the germline V gene (reference sequence). For the CDR3, the DNA is TGTGCCAGCAGCGCATCCGGGACTAGCGAAGTCAGTGAGCAGTTCTTC. Protein sequence: CASSASGTSEVSEQFF.

In this sample, this clonotype turned up many times. V usage is TRBV7-8 and J usage is TRBJ2-3; D remains ambiguous. This CDR3 is 14 amino acids long. Germline assignment: CDR1 SGHVS and CDR2 FQNEAQ. Trimming took off 6 bases at V and 6 bases at J, with 16 bases between the two ends. The CDR3 bases are TGTGCCAGCAGTCCCGCGGTGGGCAGCGATACGCAGTATTTT. It encodes CASSPAVGSDTQYF.

Ten or more counts support this clonotype. The rearrangement joins TRBV20-1 to TRBJ2-1; 7 bases agree with TRBD2. This CDR3 spans 14 amino acids. Looked up from germline, CDR1 is DFQATT and CDR2 is SNEGSKA (reference sequence). V shed 6 bases, J shed 0 bases, and the junction held 5 bases outside the gene matches. The CDR3 coding sequence is TGCAGTGCACGACCGGGGGGCTCCTACAATGAGCAGTTCTTC. Its protein product is CSARPGGSYNEQFF.

V usage is TRBV5-6 and J usage is TRBJ1-1; a possible D gene is TRBD1 (6 bases). Trimming removed 4 bases at V and 4 bases at J, with 14 bases between. CDR1 and CDR2 from the germline V gene are SGHDT and YYEEEE. This CDR3 has 14 residues. The CDR3 region has the DNA TGTGCCAGCAGCGCCCGGAGGGGGGGCACTGAAGCTTTCTTT. It is translated as CASSARRGGTEAFF.

The chain uses TRBV6-1 and TRBJ2-7; no firm D call. Germline V gives CDR1 MNHNS, CDR2 SASEGT. Trimming pared 2 bases from V and 2 bases from J, leaving 10 bases between. The length of the CDR3 is 14 residues. In DNA, the CDR3 is TGTGCCAGCAGTGAACTGGGAACGACCTACGAGCAGTACGTC. Amino acids: CASSELGTTYEQYV.

This clonotype was counted only a few times. This sequence joins TRBV12-3 or TRBV12-4 and TRBJ2-4, with 9 positions matching TRBD1. This CDR3 spans 15 amino acids. The V segment lost 6 bases and the J segment 0 bases; nucleotides outside the gene matches: 3. The CDR3 bases are TGTGCCAGCAGGGGACAGGGACTAGCCAAAAACATTCAGTACTTC. This translates into CASRGQGLAKNIQYF.

The gene calls are TRBV6-6 and TRBJ1-4; D gene ambiguous. CDR3 length: 15 amino acids. Germline V lookup: CDR1 MNHNY, CDR2 SVGAGI (reference sequence). Trimming took off 0 bases at V and 3 bases at J, with 8 bases between the two ends. Written as DNA, the CDR3 is TGTGCCAGCAGTTACTCAGGAGCGTCTAATGAAAAACTGTTTTTT. Translated: CASSYSGASNEKLFF.

The sample holds a few counts of this clonotype. The chain uses TRBV30 and TRBJ1-1, with 7 bases matching TRBD1. CDR1 GTSNPN and CDR2 SVGIG come from the germline V gene (reference sequence). The J segment lost 3 bases and the V segment lost 4 bases, leaving 8 bases of the junction unmatched. The CDR3 is 14 amino acids. The CDR3: CAWTITGAYTEAFF. CDR3 DNA sequence: TGTGCCTGGACTATTACAGGGGCTTACACTGAAGCTTTCTTT.

At least ten counts were recorded for this clonotype. The V and J genes are TRBV20-1 and TRBJ2-1; 15 nucleotides agree with TRBD2. In germline, CDR1 is DFQATT, CDR2 SNEGSKA (reference sequence). Trimming at V came to 0 bases and at J to 6 bases, leaving 3 bases not matched to a gene. The CDR3 consists of 16 residues. In DNA form, the CDR3 reads TGCAGTGCTAGAGATTGGGGACTAGCGGGAGGCAATGAGCAGTTCTTC. Amino acids: CSARDWGLAGGNEQFF.

This sequence joins TRBV20-1 and TRBJ2-3; a weak D match, TRBD1 (5 bases). The V end was cut by 3 bases, the J end by 3 bases, with 13 bases between. Germline V gives CDR1 DFQATT, CDR2 SNEGSKA (reference sequence). This CDR3 has 14 amino acids. CDR3 sequence reads: CSASDPGMTDTQYF. CDR3 nucleotides: TGCAGTGCTAGTGATCCAGGGATGACAGATACGCAGTATTTT.

The genes are TRBV7-9 and TRBJ1-1; D is possibly TRBD1 (6 bases). Trimming removed 5 bases from V and 1 base from J, with 14 bases in between. The CDR3 totals 15 residues. The germline gives CDR1 SEHNR, CDR2 FQNEAQ (reference sequence). Written as DNA, the CDR3 is TGTGCCAGCAGCCTTGGGACATTAAGGAACACTGAAGCTTTCTTT. Its translation is CASSLGTLRNTEAFF.

This clonotype was picked up a small number of times. The chain is built from TRBV27 and TRBJ1-1; no clear D. Deletions cut 7 bases from V and 0 bases from J, with 15 bases between. This CDR3 region has 15 residues. Germline values: CDR1 MNHEY, CDR2 SMNVEV (reference sequence). CDR3 amino acids: CASTLTGALNTEAFF. CDR3 nucleotides: TGTGCCAGCACCCTGACGGGCGCCTTGAACACTGAAGCTTTCTTT.

The chain is built from TRBV7-2 and TRBJ1-1, with a possible D match to TRBD1 (5 bases). CDR1 is SGHTA, CDR2 FQGNSA, per germline. The CDR3 has 14 amino acids. Trimming removed 5 bases at V and 1 base at J, with 11 bases between. The CDR3 sequence is CASSHRFGNTEAFF. CDR3 bases: TGTGCCAGCAGCCACAGGTTTGGGAACACTGAAGCTTTCTTT.

This sequence joins TRBV6-1 and TRBJ2-1, with 8 bases lining up with TRBD2. Germline CDR1 reads MNHNS; CDR2 reads SASEGT. This CDR3 contains 15 residues. V trimming: 8 bases; J trimming: 14 bases; junction bases outside the gene matches: 20. The CDR3 DNA sequence: TGTGCCAGCCAAGCCCGGGCGGGGGGCCCTCCGGGGAAGTTCTTC. As protein: CASQARAGGPPGKFF.